This TCR beta chain was identified in a study of cytomegalovirus exposure and HLA in healthy donors. General study findings and limits: Generally TCR sequences proved uncommon, though certain public TCRs appeared in numerous donors. There were several of the most significant clusters that appeared linked to common viral pathogens in a later analysis. Associated with cytomegalovirus, according to the listing, were 150 to 200 TCR beta chains. Upon later analysis, TCR association rates were observed to vary by HLA locus, being highest for DRB1 and lowest for HLA-C.

Trimming removed 4 bases from V and 1 base from J, with 7 bases in between. Germline-derived CDR1 and CDR2 are ENHRY and SYGVKD. This CDR3 region has 14 residues. The PCR made use of 60 Vbeta and 13 Jbeta primers. This table comes from immunoSEQ multiplex PCR, and its TCRdb copy is limited to in-frame clones, with some not included. The table lists more than 100,000 clones, 50% to 75% of them singletons, with less than 9% in the top ten. Of note for this clone: Its antigen is not known.

The chain recombines TRBV10-3 with TRBJ2-2; the D gene is possibly TRBD1 (6 bases). The specimen was PBMCs. This receptor was taken from a woman between 40 and 55 years old in good health and CMV-seropositive. The CDR3 loop reads CAISAGQNTGELFF. The CDR3 DNA follows: TGTGCCATCAGTGCGGGACAGAACACCGGGGAGCTGTTTTTT.